This TCR beta chain was found in a study of T cell repertoires in cytomegalovirus infection. Study-wide background: Recently identified HLA-C-restricted CMV epitopes were used, and well-studied HLA-B-restricted CMV epitopes were used as well. Findings and caveats of the study: Accumulated public TCR beta family frequency recognized individuals carrying CMV together with the relevant HLA.

Concerning this clonotype itself: Its antigen is as yet unknown.

Trimming at V came to 0 bases and at J to 5 bases, leaving 8 bases not matched to a gene. CDR3 length: 16 amino acids. Germline V CDR1 and CDR2: DFQATT, SNEGSKA (reference sequence). TCRdb re-called the reads through MiXCR, storing one row per CDR3 protein. The sample records roughly 120,000 distinct CDR3 sequences, about 28% being singletons. This receptor was identified in a human donor in good health (CMV status not recorded). Some clones in this sample may be carry-over from other donors' samples. Sample: CD8+ T cells from cultured PBMCs, taken from culture after CMV antigen stimulation. This chain connects TRBV20-1 to TRBJ2-5, with 11 bases matching TRBD2. CDR3 protein: CSARDYSGGADETQYF. The CDR3 coding sequence is TGCAGTGCTAGAGATTATAGCGGGGGGGCCGATGAGACCCAGTACTTC.